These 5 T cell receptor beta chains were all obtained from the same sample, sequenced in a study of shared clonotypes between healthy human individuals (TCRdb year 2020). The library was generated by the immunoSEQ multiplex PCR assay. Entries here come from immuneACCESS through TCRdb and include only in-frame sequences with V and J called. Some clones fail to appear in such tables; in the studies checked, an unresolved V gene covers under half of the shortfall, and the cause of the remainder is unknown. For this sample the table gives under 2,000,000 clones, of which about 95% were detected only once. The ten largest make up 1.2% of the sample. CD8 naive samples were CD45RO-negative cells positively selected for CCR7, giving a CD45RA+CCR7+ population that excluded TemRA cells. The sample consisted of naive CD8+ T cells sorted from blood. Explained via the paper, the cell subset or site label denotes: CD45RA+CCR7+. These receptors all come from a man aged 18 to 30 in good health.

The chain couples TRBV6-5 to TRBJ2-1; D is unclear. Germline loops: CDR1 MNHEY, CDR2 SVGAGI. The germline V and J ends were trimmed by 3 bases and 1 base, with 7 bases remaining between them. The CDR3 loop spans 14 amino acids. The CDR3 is CASSYFRSYNEQFF. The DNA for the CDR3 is TGTGCCAGCAGTTATTTCAGGTCCTACAATGAGCAGTTCTTC.

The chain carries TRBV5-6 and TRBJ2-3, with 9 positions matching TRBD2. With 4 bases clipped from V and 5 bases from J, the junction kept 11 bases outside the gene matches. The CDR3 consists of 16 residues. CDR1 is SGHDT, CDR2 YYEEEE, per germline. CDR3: CASSPGWRGGLDTQYF. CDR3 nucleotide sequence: TGTGCCAGCAGCCCAGGTTGGCGGGGGGGCCTAGATACGCAGTATTTT.

The CDR3 is CASSFQGPEQYF. CDR3 DNA sequence: TGTGCCAGCAGTTTCCAGGGCCCCGAGCAGTACTTC. The rearrangement links TRBV28 to TRBJ2-7; tentative D call: TRBD1 (5 bases). The CDR3 runs 12 residues. With 3 bases removed from V and 6 bases from J, the gap between germline ends came to 9 bases. CDR1 MDHEN and CDR2 SYDVKM come from the germline V gene.

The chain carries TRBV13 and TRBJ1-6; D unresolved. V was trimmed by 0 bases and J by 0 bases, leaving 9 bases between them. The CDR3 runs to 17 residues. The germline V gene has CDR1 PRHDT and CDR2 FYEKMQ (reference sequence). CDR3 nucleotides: TGTGCCAGCAGCTTAGGCGTCCCGAGCTCCTATAATTCACCCCTCCACTTT. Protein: CASSLGVPSSYNSPLHF.

The CDR3 DNA reads TGTGCCAGCGACGCCCGGACTAGCGGGGGCACCGGGGAGCTGTTTTTT. Protein sequence: CASDARTSGGTGELFF. The chain has TRBV4-2 and TRBJ2-2, with 13 bases matching TRBD2. V shed 8 bases and J 4 bases; nucleotides not matched to a gene: 7. Germline-derived CDR1 and CDR2 are LGHNA and YNFKEQ. CDR3 length: 16 amino acids.